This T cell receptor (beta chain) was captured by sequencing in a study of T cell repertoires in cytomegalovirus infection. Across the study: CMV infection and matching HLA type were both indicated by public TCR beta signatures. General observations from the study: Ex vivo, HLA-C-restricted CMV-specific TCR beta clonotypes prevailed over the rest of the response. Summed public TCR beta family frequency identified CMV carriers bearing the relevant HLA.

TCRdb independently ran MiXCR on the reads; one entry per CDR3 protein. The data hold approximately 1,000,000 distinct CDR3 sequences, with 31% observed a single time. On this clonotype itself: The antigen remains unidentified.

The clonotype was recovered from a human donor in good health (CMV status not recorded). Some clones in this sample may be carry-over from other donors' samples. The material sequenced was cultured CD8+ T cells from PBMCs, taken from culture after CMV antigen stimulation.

CDR3 coding DNA: TGTGCCACCTTAACTAGCGGGGGAGACAATGAGCAGTTCTTC. Translation: CATLTSGGDNEQFF. J is TRBJ2-1 and V is TRBV2; 11 bases map to TRBD2. The length of the CDR3 is 14 residues. Germline CDR1 SNHLY, CDR2 FYNNEI. J lost 5 bases, V lost 10 bases, and 7 bases had no gene match. Together with reference TRBV2 and TRBJ2-1, the CDR3 gives the full variable domain: EPEVTQTPSHQVTQMGQEVILRCVPISNHLYFYWYRQILGQKVEFLVSFYNNEISEKSEIFDDQFSVERPDGSNFTLKIRSTKLEDSAMYFCATLTSGGDNEQFFGPGTRLTVL.